The clone carrying this TCR beta chain was picked up a small number of times. Its antigen is unknown. Healthy Caucasians supplied all donations. This CDR3 is 13 amino acids long. CDR1 and CDR2 (germline): SQVTM, ANQGSEA. The V and J ends lost 5 bases and 6 bases, in that order; junction bases with no gene match: 3. The data were taken from a study of identical twins. TCRdb reprocessed the 5' RACE reads with MiXCR, giving one entry per CDR3 protein. The sample carries 450,000 or so distinct CDR3 sequences, 24% recorded once. Study observations and caveats: Among beta out-of-frame sequences, excess sharing between twins appeared weaker.

This sample was also put to use in a study of T cells expressing NK-cell markers. That investigation notes: Sequencing of TCR beta repertoires drew on sorted CD3+CD56+NKG2C+, CD3+CD56+NKG2C- and CD3+CD56-NKG2C+ T cells.

The sample comprised CD4+ T cells sorted from blood. The V call is TRBV29-1, the J call TRBJ1-6; 8 nucleotides align to TRBD1. The sequence was collected from a woman aged 18 to 35 in good health. The CDR3 region is CSVRTGSNSPLHF. For the CDR3, the DNA is TGCAGCGTTAGGACAGGGAGTAATTCACCCCTCCACTTT.